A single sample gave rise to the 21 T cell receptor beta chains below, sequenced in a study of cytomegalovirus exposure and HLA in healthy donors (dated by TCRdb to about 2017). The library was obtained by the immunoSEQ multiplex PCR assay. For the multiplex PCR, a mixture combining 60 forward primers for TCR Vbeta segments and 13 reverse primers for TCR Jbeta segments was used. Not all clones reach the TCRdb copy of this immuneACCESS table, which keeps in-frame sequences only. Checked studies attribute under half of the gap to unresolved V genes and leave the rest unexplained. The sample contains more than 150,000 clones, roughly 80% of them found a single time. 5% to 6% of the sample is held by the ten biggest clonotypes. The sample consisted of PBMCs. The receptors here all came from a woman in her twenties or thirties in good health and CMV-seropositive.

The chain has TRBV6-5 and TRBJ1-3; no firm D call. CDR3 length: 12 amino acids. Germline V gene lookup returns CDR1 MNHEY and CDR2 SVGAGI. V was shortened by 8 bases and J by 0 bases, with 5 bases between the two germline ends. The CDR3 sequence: CASVSSGNTIYF. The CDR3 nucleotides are TGTGCCAGCGTGAGCTCTGGAAACACCATATATTTT.

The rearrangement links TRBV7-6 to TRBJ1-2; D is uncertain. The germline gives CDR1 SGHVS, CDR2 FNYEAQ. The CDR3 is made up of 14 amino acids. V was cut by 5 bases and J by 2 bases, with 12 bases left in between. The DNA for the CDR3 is TGTGCCAGCAGCCCTATTGGAGGAAACTATGGCTACACCTTC. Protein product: CASSPIGGNYGYTF.

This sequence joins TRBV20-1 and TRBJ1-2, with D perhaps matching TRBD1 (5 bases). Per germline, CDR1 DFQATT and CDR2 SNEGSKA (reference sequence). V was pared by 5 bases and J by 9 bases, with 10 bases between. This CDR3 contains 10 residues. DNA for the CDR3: TGCAGTGCTCCCCAGGGAAGCTACACCTTC. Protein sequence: CSAPQGSYTF.

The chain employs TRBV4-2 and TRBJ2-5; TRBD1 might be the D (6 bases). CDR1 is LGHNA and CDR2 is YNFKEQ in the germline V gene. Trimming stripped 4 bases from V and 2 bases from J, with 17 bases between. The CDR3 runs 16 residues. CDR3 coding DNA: TGTGCCAGCAGCCCTACAGGGCACCAGAATCAAGAGACCCAGTACTTC. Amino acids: CASSPTGHQNQETQYF.

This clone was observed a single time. Here the CDR3 DNA reads TGCGCCAGCAGCCAACAACTATCGGCCAATGAGCAGTTCTTC. This encodes CASSQQLSANEQFF. The chain recombines TRBV5-1 with TRBJ2-1; no clear D. The V end was cut by 4 bases, the J end by 6 bases, with 14 bases between. CDR3 length: 14 amino acids. Germline CDR1 is SGHRS and CDR2 is YFSETQ.

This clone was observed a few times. The CDR3 sequence is CASRGTFQETQYF. The CDR3, as DNA: TGTGCCAGCAGGGGGACTTTCCAAGAGACCCAGTACTTC. The chain recombines TRBV28 with TRBJ2-5; TRBD2 is a possible D gene (6 bases). The CDR3 is made up of 13 amino acids. Per germline, CDR1 MDHEN and CDR2 SYDVKM. Trimming took 6 bases from V and 1 from J, leaving 9 bases between them.

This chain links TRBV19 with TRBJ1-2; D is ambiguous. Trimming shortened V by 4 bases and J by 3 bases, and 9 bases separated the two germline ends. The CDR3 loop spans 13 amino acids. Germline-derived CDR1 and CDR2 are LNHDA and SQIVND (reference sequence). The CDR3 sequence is CASSKEGHYGYTF. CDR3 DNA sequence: TGTGCCAGTAGTAAAGAGGGCCACTATGGCTACACCTTC. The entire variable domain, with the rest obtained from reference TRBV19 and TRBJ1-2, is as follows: DGGITQSPKYLFRKEGQNVTLSCEQNLNHDAMYWYRQDPGQGLRLIYYSQIVNDFQKGDIAEGYSVSREKKESFPLTVTSAQKNPTAFYLCASSKEGHYGYTFGSGTRLTVV.

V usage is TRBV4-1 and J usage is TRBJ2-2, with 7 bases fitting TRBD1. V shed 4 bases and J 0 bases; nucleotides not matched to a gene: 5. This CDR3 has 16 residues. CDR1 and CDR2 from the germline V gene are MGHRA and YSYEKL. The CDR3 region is CASSLADRANTGELFF. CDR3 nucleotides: TGCGCCAGCAGCCTTGCCGACAGGGCGAACACCGGGGAGCTGTTTTTT.

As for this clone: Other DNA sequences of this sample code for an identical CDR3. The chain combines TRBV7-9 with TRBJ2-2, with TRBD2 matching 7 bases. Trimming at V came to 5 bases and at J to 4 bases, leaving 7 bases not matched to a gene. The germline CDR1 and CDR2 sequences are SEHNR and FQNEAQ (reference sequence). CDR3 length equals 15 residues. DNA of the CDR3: TGTGCCAGCAGCCTCTCGGGGGGAGGCACCGGGGAGCTGTTTTTT. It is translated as CASSLSGGGTGELFF.

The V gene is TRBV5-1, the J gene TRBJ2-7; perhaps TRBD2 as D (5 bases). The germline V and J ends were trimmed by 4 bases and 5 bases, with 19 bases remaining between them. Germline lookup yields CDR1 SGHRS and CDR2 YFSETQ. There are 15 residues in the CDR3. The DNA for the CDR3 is TGCGCCAGCAGCACGGCCGGGGTTAGACCCCACGAGCAGTACTTC. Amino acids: CASSTAGVRPHEQYF.

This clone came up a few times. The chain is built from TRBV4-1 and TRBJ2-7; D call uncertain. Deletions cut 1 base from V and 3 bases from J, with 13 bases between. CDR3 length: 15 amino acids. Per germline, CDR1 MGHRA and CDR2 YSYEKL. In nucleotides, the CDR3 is TGCGCCAGCAGCCAAGTCACCGGAGAACACTACGAGCAGTACTTC. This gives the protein CASSQVTGEHYEQYF.

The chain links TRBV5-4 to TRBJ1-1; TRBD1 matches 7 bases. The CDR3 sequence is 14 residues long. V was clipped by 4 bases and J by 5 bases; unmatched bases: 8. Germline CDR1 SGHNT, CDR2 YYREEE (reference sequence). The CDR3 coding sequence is TGTGCCAGCAGCCGATATACAGGGGAGACTGAAGCTTTCTTT. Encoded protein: CASSRYTGETEAFF.

The CDR3 DNA follows: TGTGCCAGCAGCTTAGGGGAGAGTTCGACTAATGAAAAACTGTTTTTT. It codes for CASSLGESSTNEKLFF. The chain couples TRBV7-9 to TRBJ1-4, with D unclear. This CDR3 contains 16 residues. Germline V gene data show CDR1 as SEHNR and CDR2 as FQNEAQ (reference sequence). The V gene lost 1 base and the J gene lost 2 bases, with 11 bases spanning the gap.

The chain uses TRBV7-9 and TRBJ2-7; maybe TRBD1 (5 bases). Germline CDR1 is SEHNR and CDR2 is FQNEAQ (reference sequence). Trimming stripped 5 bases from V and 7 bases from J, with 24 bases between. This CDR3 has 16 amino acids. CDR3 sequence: CASSPPPGHYQHEQYF. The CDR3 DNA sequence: TGTGCCAGCAGCCCACCCCCTGGACACTACCAGCATGAGCAGTACTTC.

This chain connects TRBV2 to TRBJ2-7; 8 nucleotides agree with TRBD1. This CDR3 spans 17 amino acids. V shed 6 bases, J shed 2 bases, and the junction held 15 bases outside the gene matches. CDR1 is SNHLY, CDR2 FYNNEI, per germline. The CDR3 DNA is TGTGCCAGCAGGGAGTGGGGCCCGGACAGGGTAACCTACGAGCAGTACTTC. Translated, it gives CASREWGPDRVTYEQYF.

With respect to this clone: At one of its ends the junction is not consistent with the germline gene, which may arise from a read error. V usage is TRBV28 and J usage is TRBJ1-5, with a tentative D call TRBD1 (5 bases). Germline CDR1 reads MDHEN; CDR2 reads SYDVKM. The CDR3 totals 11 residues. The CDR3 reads CASSFLRDLNF. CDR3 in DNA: TGTGCCAGCAGCTTCCTTCGGGACTTAAATTTT.

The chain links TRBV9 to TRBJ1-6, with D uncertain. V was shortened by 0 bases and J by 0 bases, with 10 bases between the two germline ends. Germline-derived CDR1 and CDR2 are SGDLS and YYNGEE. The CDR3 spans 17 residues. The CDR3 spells CASSVGPRSSYNSPLHF. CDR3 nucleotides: TGTGCCAGCAGCGTAGGACCGCGGAGCTCCTATAATTCACCCCTCCACTTT. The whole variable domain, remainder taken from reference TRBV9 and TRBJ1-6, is DSGVTQTPKHLITATGQRVTLRCSPRSGDLSVYWYQQSLDQGLQFLIQYYNGEERAKGNILERFSAQQFPDLHSELNLSSLELGDSALYFCASSVGPRSSYNSPLHFGNGTRLTVT.

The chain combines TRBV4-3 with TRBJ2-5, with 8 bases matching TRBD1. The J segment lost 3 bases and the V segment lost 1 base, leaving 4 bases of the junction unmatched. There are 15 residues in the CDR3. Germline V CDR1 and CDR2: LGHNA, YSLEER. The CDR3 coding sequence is TGCGCCAGCAGCCAAGGGACAGGGAAGAAAGAGACCCAGTACTTC. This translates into CASSQGTGKKETQYF.

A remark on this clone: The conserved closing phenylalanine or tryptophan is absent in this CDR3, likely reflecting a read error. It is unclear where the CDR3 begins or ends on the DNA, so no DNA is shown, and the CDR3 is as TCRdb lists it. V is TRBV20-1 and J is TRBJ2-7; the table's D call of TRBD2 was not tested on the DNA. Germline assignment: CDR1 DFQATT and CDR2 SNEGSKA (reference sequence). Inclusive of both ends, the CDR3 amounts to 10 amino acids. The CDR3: CRGEDLPAKE.

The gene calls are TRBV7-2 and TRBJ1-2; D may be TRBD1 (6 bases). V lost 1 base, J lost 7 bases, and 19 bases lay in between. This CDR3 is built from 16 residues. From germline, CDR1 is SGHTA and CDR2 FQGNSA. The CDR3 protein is CASSLGFRGADGGYTF. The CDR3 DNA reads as TGTGCCAGCAGCTTAGGATTTCGGGGGGCGGATGGTGGCTACACCTTC.

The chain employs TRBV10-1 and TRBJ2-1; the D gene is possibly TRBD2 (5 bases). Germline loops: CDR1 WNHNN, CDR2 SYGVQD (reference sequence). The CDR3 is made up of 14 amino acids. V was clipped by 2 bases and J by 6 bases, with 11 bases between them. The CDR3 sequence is CASSEPGEGNEQFF. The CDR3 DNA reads TGCGCCAGCAGTGAGCCGGGCGAGGGCAATGAGCAGTTCTTC.